This is a list of T cell receptor beta chains from one sample in a study of T cells in Graves' hyperthyroidism and ophthalmopathy. MiXCR, applied by TCRdb to the multiplex PCR reads, yields one record per CDR3 protein. There are about 620,000 distinct CDR3 sequences in the sample; 15% to 20% occur only once, and 3.8% lies in the top ten. The sequenced sample consisted of blood. The receptors here all came from a woman aged 25 to 45 with Graves' hyperthyroidism. Both conserved end residues are part of each CDR3. A D gene is named only where the DNA matches it firmly. Only part of the rows carry a size: once, few, many, or a class if the clone is expanded.

TRBD2,TRBV7-9,-,TRBJ2-1,TGTGCCAGCAGCTTAAGGAAAGGACTAGCGGGAGTTGTTTCCTACAATGAGCAGTTCTTC,CASSLRKGLAGVVSYNEQFF
-,TRBV6-6,-,TRBJ1-3,TGTGCCAGCAGTTACTCCCGGGCTGGAAACACCATATATTTT,CASSYSRAGNTIYF
-,TRBV10-3,-,TRBJ1-4,TGTGCCATCAGTGATGGTCGGACAACTTTTGGTGAAAAACTGTTTTTT,CAISDGRTTFGEKLFF
-,TRBV27,few,TRBJ2-5,TGTGCCAGCAGTTTTAGGGCTTCCCAAGAGACCCAGTACTTC,CASSFRASQETQYF
-,TRBV5-1,-,TRBJ2-1,TGCGCCAGCTCCTGGGGGACAAGCCCCGGGGATGAGCAGTTCTTC,CASSWGTSPGDEQFF
TRBD2,TRBV20-1,few,TRBJ2-1,TGCAGTGCCCCGATGACTAGCCGGAGGGTTAATGAGCAGTTCTTC,CSAPMTSRRVNEQFF
TRBD1,TRBV27,-,TRBJ1-1,TGTGCCAGCAGTTTATGGCAGGGGGACACTGGAGCTTTCTTT,CASSLWQGDTGAFF
-,TRBV28,-,TRBJ1-1,TGTGCCAGCAGTGACCCAATGCCCCCCGAAGCTTTCTTT,CASSDPMPPEAFF
TRBD2,TRBV20-1,many,TRBJ2-7,TGCAGTGCTAGAGGACGGGAGGGGTACGAGCAGTACTTC,CSARGREGYEQYF
-,TRBV9,many,TRBJ2-1,TGTGCCAGCAGCGTAATGCCGGGAGCTGGCTACAATGAGCAGTTCTTC,CASSVMPGAGYNEQFF
-,TRBV20-1,many,TRBJ2-7,TGCAGTGCTAGACGCGACTACTACGAGCAGTACTTC,CSARRDYYEQYF
TRBD1,TRBV20-1,many,TRBJ2-6,TGCAGTGCCGTCTCAGGACAGGGACTGGGGGCCAACGTCCTGACTTTC,CSAVSGQGLGANVLTF
-,TRBV3-1,once,TRBJ2-3,TGTGCCAGCATCTTCTCCCCACATGCCTCTAGCACAGATACGCAGTATTTT,CASIFSPHASSTDTQYF
TRBD2,TRBV6-2/TRBV6-3,many,TRBJ2-5,TGTGCCAGCAGTTACTCTGCAGCGGGGGGCCAAGAGACCCAGTACTTC,CASSYSAAGGQETQYF
TRBD2,TRBV6-2/TRBV6-3,-,TRBJ2-7,TGTGCCAGTAAAGCGGGGGACGTTTACGAGCAGTACTTC,CASKAGDVYEQYF
TRBD2,TRBV28,many,TRBJ2-7,TGTGCCACAGGGACTAGCGGGAGTTCCGAGCAGTACTTC,CATGTSGSSEQYF
TRBD1,TRBV20-1,few,TRBJ1-3,TGCAGTGCTAGAGATTTCCAGGGGGCTGGAAACACCATATATTTT,CSARDFQGAGNTIYF
TRBD2,TRBV3-1,-,TRBJ2-2,TGTGCCACTCATCAAGCGGGAGAGTACACCGGGGAGCTGTTTTTT,CATHQAGEYTGELFF
-,TRBV29-1,-,TRBJ1-1,TGCAGCGTTGAGGGGCCTGGGAGCACTGAAGCTTTCTTT,CSVEGPGSTEAFF
-,TRBV4-2,few,TRBJ2-3,TGTGCCAGCAGCCAAGAACTATCTAGCACAGATACGCAGTATTTT,CASSQELSSTDTQYF
-,TRBV9,few,TRBJ1-5,TGTGCCAGCAGCGTGGGGGTCAATCAGCCCCAGCATTTT,CASSVGVNQPQHF
-,TRBV12-3/TRBV12-4,many,TRBJ2-1,TGTGCCAGCAGTCCCTGGCGGGGCTCCTACAATGAGCAGTTCTTC,CASSPWRGSYNEQFF
-,TRBV12-3/TRBV12-4,-,TRBJ2-3,TGTGCCAGCAGTTTAGCGCCTAAAGATACGCAGTATTTT,CASSLAPKDTQYF
TRBD2,TRBV6-1,-,TRBJ2-5,TGTGCCAGCAGTGTAGGGCTAGCGGACTTTGTCCAGTACTTC,CASSVGLADFVQYF
TRBD2,TRBV7-2,-,TRBJ2-1,TGTGCCAGCAGCTTAGGAGTGGGGCTAGCGGGAGAAGGTAATGAGCAGTTCTTC,CASSLGVGLAGEGNEQFF
-,TRBV7-8,many,TRBJ1-1,TGTGCCAGCAGCTTAGCGGACGCTTGGACTGAAGCTTTCTTT,CASSLADAWTEAFF
TRBD2,TRBV5-1,few,TRBJ2-2,TGCGCCAGCAGTGTTAGCGGGAGATCGGACACCGGGGAGCTGTTTTTT,CASSVSGRSDTGELFF
-,TRBV7-9,many,TRBJ2-7,TGTGCCAGCAGCTTAGCCCGCAGGTCCTACGAGCAGTACTTC,CASSLARRSYEQYF
TRBD1,TRBV28,few,TRBJ2-6,TGTGCCAGCAGTCTCCTTTGGGGACAGGGGGCCAACGTCCTGACTTTC,CASSLLWGQGANVLTF
-,TRBV29-1,-,TRBJ2-7,TGCAGCGCGACCTCAACGGCGACCTACGAGCAGTACTTC,CSATSTATYEQYF
-,TRBV5-1,few,TRBJ2-3,TGCGCCAGCAGCTTGGTAACCACTAGCACAGATACGCAGTATTTT,CASSLVTTSTDTQYF
TRBD2,TRBV24-1,-,TRBJ2-1,TGTGCCACCAGTACGCTAGCGGGAGTTCGGGGAAATGAGCAGTTCTTC,CATSTLAGVRGNEQFF
-,TRBV28,-,TRBJ1-5,TGTGCCAGCAGTGCACAGGGAGGAGGCCAGCCCCAGCATTTT,CASSAQGGGQPQHF
TRBD1,TRBV20-1,few,TRBJ2-5,TGCAGTGCTAGGGACCCGGGACAGGACCAAGAGACCCAGTACTTC,CSARDPGQDQETQYF
-,TRBV4-2,once,TRBJ1-4,TGTGCCAGCAGCCAAGAAAGGGAACCCCTTACTCCGTTTTTT,CASSQEREPLTPFF
-,TRBV29-1,-,TRBJ2-5,TGCAGCGTTGTCGGGGTAGAGACCCAGTACTTC,CSVVGVETQYF
-,TRBV6-2/TRBV6-3,-,TRBJ2-4,TGTGCCAGCAAGGGAGGTTCTGCAGGGGCGGCCAAAAACATTCAGTACTTC,CASKGGSAGAAKNIQYF
TRBD2,TRBV29-1,many,TRBJ2-1,TGCAGCGTTGAGGAGGGGCTAGCGGGAGGGAATGAGCAGTTCTTC,CSVEEGLAGGNEQFF
-,TRBV13,few,TRBJ2-1,TGTGCCAGCAGCTTGGAGGAGGGTCCCTACAATGAGCAGTTCTTC,CASSLEEGPYNEQFF
TRBD2,TRBV27,few,TRBJ2-7,TGTGCCAGCAGTGTAAAGAGCGGGAGAGCCCCCTACGAGCAGTACTTC,CASSVKSGRAPYEQYF
-,TRBV5-6,-,TRBJ2-1,TGTGCCAGCAGCTTGGCCGTTGAACAGGGTTCCTACAATGAGCAGTTCTTC,CASSLAVEQGSYNEQFF
TRBD2,TRBV11-2,few,TRBJ2-1,TGTGCCAGCAGCGACGGAATACTAGCGGGAGGGCTTAATGAGCAGTTCTTC,CASSDGILAGGLNEQFF
-,TRBV5-1,many,TRBJ2-3,TGCGCCAGCGGAGGACAGAGCACAGATACGCAGTATTTT,CASGGQSTDTQYF
-,TRBV7-9,few,TRBJ1-5,TGTGCCAGCAGCTTAGGGACAACCGATTATCAGCCCCAGCATTTT,CASSLGTTDYQPQHF
-,TRBV6-2/TRBV6-3,many,TRBJ2-3,TGTGCCAGCAGTTACTCGTTCGCCAGCACAGATACGCAGTATTTT,CASSYSFASTDTQYF
-,TRBV29-1,few,TRBJ2-1,TGCAGCGTTGTCCAGGGGACAACCGTCTCCTACAATGAGCAGTTCTTC,CSVVQGTTVSYNEQFF